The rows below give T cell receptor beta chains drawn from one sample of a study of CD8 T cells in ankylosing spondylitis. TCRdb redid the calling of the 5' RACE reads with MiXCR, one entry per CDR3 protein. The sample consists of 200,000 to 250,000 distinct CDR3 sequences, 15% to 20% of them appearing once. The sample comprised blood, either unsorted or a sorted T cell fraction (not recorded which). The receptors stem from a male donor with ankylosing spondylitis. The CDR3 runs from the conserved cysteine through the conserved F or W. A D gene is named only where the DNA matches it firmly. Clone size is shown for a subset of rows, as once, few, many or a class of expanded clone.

cdr3_aa: CASSLLARSDEQYF; cdr3_nt: TGTGCCAGCAGTTTACTAGCGAGGTCCGACGAGCAGTACTTC; d_call: .; v_call: TRBV27; clone_size: few; j_call: TRBJ2-7
cdr3_aa: CASSLVAGGGHNEQFF; cdr3_nt: TGTGCCAGCAGCTTAGTGGCCGGGGGAGGCCACAATGAGCAGTTCTTC; d_call: .; v_call: TRBV7-6; clone_size: .; j_call: TRBJ2-1
cdr3_aa: CSVEKSGVPADTQYF; cdr3_nt: TGCAGCGTTGAGAAGTCAGGGGTCCCCGCAGATACGCAGTATTTT; d_call: .; v_call: TRBV29-1; clone_size: .; j_call: TRBJ2-3
cdr3_aa: CASSLGGLSGSPLHF; cdr3_nt: TGTGCCAGCAGCTTAGGAGGACTATCCGGGTCACCCCTCCACTTT; d_call: .; v_call: TRBV7-9; clone_size: .; j_call: TRBJ1-6
cdr3_aa: CSVDSGGGAPGELFF; cdr3_nt: TGCAGCGTTGATTCCGGCGGGGGGGCCCCCGGGGAGCTGTTTTTT; d_call: TRBD2; v_call: TRBV29-1; clone_size: few; j_call: TRBJ2-2
cdr3_aa: CASSEAKAYSDYGYTF; cdr3_nt: TGTGCCAGCAGTGAAGCGAAAGCTTACTCGGACTATGGCTACACCTTC; d_call: .; v_call: TRBV2; clone_size: few; j_call: TRBJ1-2
cdr3_aa: CASRDYYNEQFF; cdr3_nt: TGTGCCAGCAGGGACTACTACAATGAGCAGTTCTTC; d_call: .; v_call: TRBV27; clone_size: .; j_call: TRBJ2-1
cdr3_aa: CASSLTKAGGPDEQFF; cdr3_nt: TGCGCCAGCAGCCTTACCAAAGCGGGGGGGCCCGATGAGCAGTTCTTC; d_call: TRBD2; v_call: TRBV4-1; clone_size: few; j_call: TRBJ2-1
cdr3_aa: CASSDGENTEAFF; cdr3_nt: TGTGCCAGCAGTGACGGTGAGAACACTGAAGCTTTCTTT; d_call: .; v_call: TRBV6-4; clone_size: few; j_call: TRBJ1-1
cdr3_aa: CASSFEQGMTTYEQYF; cdr3_nt: TGTGCCAGCAGCTTTGAACAGGGCATGACAACCTACGAGCAGTACTTC; d_call: .; v_call: TRBV11-1; clone_size: .; j_call: TRBJ2-7
cdr3_aa: CASSATDYSNQPQHF; cdr3_nt: TGCGCCAGCAGCGCGACAGACTATAGCAATCAGCCCCAGCATTTT; d_call: .; v_call: TRBV4-1; clone_size: .; j_call: TRBJ1-5
cdr3_aa: CASSQDGRSEQYF; cdr3_nt: TGCGCCAGCAGCCAAGATGGGAGGAGCGAGCAGTACTTC; d_call: .; v_call: TRBV4-3; clone_size: .; j_call: TRBJ2-7
cdr3_aa: CSARDSIGQPQHF; cdr3_nt: TGCAGTGCTAGGGACTCAATTGGCCAGCCCCAGCATTTT; d_call: .; v_call: TRBV20-1; clone_size: few; j_call: TRBJ1-5
cdr3_aa: CASSPGTGYLDTQYF; cdr3_nt: TGTGCCAGCAGTCCCGGGACAGGTTACCTAGATACGCAGTATTTT; d_call: TRBD1; v_call: TRBV6-1; clone_size: .; j_call: TRBJ2-3
cdr3_aa: CASSQSTGPNSPLHF; cdr3_nt: TGTGCCAGCAGCCAGTCGACAGGGCCGAATTCACCCCTCCACTTT; d_call: TRBD1; v_call: TRBV3-1; clone_size: few; j_call: TRBJ1-6